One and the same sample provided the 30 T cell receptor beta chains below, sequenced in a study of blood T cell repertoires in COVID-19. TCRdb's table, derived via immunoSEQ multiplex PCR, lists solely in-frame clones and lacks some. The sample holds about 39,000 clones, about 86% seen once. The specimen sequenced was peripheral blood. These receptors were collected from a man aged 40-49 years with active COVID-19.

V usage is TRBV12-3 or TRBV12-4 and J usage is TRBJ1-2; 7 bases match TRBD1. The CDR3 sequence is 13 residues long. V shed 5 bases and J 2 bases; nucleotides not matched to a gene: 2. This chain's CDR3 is CASSPGQNYGYTF. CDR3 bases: TGTGCCAGCAGTCCGGGACAGAACTATGGCTACACCTTC.

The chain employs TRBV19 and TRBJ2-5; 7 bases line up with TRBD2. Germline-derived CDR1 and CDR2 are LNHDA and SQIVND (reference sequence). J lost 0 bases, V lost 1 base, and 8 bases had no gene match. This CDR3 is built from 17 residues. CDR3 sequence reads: CASSIGGGGSHQETQYF. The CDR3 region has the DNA TGTGCCAGTAGTATAGGGGGCGGCGGGAGTCACCAAGAGACCCAGTACTTC.

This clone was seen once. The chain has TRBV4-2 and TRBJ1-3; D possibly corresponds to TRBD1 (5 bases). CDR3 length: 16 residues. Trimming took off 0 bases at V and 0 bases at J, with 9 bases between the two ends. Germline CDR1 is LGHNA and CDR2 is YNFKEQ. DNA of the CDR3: TGTGCCAGCAGCCAAGAGACAGCTGGCTCTGGAAACACCATATATTTT. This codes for CASSQETAGSGNTIYF.

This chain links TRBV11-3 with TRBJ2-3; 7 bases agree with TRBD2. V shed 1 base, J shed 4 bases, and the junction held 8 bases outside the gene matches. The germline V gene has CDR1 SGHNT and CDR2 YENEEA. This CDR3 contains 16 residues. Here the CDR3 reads CASSLGGGRSPDTQYF. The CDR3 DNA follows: TGTGCCAGCAGCTTAGGTGGCGGGAGATCCCCAGATACGCAGTATTTT.

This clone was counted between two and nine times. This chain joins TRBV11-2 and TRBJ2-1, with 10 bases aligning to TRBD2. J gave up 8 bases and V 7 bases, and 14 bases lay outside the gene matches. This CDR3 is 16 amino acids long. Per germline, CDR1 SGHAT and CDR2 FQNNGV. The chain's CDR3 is CASTRIFLAGADEQFF. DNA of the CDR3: TGTGCCAGCACCCGGATATTCCTAGCGGGAGCCGATGAGCAGTTCTTC.

CDR3: CATSDSGLAGLTDTQYF. The CDR3 DNA is TGTGCCACCAGTGACTCGGGACTAGCGGGACTGACAGATACGCAGTATTTT. The rearrangement uses TRBV24-1 and TRBJ2-3; 13 bases are a match to TRBD2. The CDR3 extends over 17 amino acids. Per the germline V gene, CDR1 is KGHDR and CDR2 is SFDVKD. J was trimmed by 3 bases and V by 4 bases; bases with no gene match: 6.

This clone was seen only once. The CDR3 reads CASRPGNTGELFF. In nucleotides, the CDR3 is TGTGCCAGCAGACCCGGGAACACCGGGGAGCTGTTTTTT. The chain links TRBV6-5 to TRBJ2-2; D is unclear. Deletions cut 6 bases from V and 1 base from J, with 6 bases between. Germline CDR1 is MNHEY and CDR2 is SVGAGI. The CDR3 runs to 13 residues.

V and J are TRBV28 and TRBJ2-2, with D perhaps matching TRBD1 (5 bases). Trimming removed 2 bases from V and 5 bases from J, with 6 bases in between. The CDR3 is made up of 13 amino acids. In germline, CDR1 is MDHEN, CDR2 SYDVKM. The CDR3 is CASSLQGTGELFF. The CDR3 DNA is TGTGCCAGCAGTTTACAGGGTACCGGGGAGCTGTTTTTT.

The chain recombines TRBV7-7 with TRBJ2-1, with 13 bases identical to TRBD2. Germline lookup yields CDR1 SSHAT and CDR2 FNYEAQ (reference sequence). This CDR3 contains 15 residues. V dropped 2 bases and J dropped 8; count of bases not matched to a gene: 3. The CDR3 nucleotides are TGTGCCAGCAGCTTAAGGACTAGCGGGAGAGATGAGCAGTTCTTC. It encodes CASSLRTSGRDEQFF.

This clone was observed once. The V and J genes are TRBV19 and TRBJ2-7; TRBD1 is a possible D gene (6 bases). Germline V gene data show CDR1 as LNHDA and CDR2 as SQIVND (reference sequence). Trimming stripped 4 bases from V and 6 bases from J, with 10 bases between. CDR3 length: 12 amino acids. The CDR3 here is CASSKLGGEQYF. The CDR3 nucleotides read TGTGCCAGTAGTAAATTAGGGGGCGAGCAGTACTTC.

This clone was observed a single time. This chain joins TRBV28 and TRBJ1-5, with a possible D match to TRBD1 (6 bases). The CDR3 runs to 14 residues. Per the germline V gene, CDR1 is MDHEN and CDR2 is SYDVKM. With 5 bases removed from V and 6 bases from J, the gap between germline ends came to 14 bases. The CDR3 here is CASSPRGGGQPQHF. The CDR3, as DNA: TGTGCCAGCAGTCCCCGAGGGGGTGGTCAGCCCCAGCATTTT.

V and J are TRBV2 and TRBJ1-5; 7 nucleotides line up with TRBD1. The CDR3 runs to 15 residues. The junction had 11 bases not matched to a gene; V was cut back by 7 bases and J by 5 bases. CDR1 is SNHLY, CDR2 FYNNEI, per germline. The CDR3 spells CASTSTGVGDQPQHF. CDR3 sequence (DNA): TGTGCCAGCACCTCTACAGGGGTGGGGGATCAGCCCCAGCATTTT.

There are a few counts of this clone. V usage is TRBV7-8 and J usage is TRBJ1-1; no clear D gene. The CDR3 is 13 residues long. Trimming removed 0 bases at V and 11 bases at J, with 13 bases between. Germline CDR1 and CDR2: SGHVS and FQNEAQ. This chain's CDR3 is CASSLAQPGGAFF. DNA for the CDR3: TGTGCCAGCAGCTTAGCGCAACCAGGTGGGGCTTTCTTT.

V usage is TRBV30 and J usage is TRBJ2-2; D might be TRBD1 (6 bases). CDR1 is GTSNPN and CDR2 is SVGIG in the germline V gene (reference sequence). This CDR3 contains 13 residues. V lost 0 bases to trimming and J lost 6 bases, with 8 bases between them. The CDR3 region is CAWSVSGAGELFF. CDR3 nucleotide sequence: TGTGCCTGGAGTGTCTCAGGGGCCGGGGAGCTGTTTTTT.

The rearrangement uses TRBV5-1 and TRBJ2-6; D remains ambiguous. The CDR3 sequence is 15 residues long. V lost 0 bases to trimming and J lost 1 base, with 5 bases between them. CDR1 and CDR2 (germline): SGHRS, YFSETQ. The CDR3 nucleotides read TGCGCCAGCAGCTTGGACGGGTCTGGGGCCAACGTCCTGACTTTC. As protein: CASSLDGSGANVLTF.

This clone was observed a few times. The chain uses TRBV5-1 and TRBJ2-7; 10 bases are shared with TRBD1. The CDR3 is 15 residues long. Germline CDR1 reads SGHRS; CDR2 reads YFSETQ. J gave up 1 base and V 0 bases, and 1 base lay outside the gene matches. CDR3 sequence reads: CASSLEGQGSYEQYF. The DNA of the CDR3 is TGCGCCAGCAGCTTGGAGGGACAGGGGTCCTACGAGCAGTACTTC.

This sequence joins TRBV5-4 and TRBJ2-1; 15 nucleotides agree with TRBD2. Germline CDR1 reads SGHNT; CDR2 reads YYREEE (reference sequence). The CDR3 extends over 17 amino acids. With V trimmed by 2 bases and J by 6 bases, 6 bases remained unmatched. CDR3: CASSFGTSGRFGNEQFF. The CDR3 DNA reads TGTGCCAGCAGCTTTGGGACTAGCGGGAGGTTCGGCAATGAGCAGTTCTTC.

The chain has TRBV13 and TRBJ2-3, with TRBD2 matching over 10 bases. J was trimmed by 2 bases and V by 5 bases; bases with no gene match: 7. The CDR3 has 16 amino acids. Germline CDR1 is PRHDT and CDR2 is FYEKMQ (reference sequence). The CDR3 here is CASSPSAGGDTDTQYF. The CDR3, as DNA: TGTGCCAGCAGCCCGTCAGCGGGAGGGGACACAGATACGCAGTATTTT.

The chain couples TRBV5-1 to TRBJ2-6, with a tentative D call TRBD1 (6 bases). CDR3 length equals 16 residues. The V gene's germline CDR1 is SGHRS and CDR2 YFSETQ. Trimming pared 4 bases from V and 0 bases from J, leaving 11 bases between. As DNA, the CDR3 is TGCGCCAGCAGCGTGGGACAACCCTCTGGGGCCAACGTCCTGACTTTC. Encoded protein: CASSVGQPSGANVLTF. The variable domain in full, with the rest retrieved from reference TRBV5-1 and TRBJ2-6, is KAGVTQTPRYLIKTRGQQVTLSCSPISGHRSVSWYQQTPGQGLQFLFEYFSETQRNKGNFPGRFSGRQFSNSRSEMNVSTLELGDSALYLCASSVGQPSGANVLTFGAGSRLTVL.

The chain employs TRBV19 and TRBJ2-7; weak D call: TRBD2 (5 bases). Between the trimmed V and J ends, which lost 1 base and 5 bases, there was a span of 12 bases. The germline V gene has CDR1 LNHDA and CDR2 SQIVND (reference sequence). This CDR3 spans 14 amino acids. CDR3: CASSIGRRVDEQYF. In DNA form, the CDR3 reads TGTGCCAGTAGTATAGGACGGCGGGTGGACGAGCAGTACTTC.

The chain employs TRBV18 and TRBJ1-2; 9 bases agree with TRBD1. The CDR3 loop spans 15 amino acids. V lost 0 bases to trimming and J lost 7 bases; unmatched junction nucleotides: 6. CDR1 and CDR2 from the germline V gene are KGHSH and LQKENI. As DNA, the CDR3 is TGTGCCAGCTCACCACCGGGACAGGGCGGAAGTGGCTACACCTTC. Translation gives CASSPPGQGGSGYTF.

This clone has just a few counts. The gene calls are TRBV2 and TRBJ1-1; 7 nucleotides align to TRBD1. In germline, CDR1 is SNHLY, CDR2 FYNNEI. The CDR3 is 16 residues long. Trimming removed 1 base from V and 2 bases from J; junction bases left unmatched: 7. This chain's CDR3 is CASSEEGAVSNTEAFF. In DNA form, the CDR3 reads TGTGCCAGCAGTGAAGAGGGGGCTGTTAGCAACACTGAAGCTTTCTTT. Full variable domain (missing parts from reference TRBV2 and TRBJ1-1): EPEVTQTPSHQVTQMGQEVILRCVPISNHLYFYWYRQILGQKVEFLVSFYNNEISEKSEIFDDQFSVERPDGSNFTLKIRSTKLEDSAMYFCASSEEGAVSNTEAFFGQGTRLTVV.

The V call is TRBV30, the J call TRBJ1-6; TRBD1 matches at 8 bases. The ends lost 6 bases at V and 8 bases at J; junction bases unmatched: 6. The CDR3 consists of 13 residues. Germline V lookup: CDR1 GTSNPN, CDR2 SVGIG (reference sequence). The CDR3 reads CACSGQAYSPLHF. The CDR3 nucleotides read TGTGCCTGTTCGGGACAGGCATATTCACCCCTCCACTTT.

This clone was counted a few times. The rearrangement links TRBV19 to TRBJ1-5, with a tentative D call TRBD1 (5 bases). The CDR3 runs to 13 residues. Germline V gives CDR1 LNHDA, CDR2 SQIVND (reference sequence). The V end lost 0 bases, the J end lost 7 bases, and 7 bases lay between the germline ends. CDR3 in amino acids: CASSIDRAQPQHF. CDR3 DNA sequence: TGTGCCAGTAGTATAGACAGGGCACAGCCCCAGCATTTT.

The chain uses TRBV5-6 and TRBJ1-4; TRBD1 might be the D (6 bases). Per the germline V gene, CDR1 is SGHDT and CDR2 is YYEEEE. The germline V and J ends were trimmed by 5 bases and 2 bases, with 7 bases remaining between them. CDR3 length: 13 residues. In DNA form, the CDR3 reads TGTGCCAGCAGTGGGGGCACTAATGAAAAACTGTTTTTT. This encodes CASSGGTNEKLFF.

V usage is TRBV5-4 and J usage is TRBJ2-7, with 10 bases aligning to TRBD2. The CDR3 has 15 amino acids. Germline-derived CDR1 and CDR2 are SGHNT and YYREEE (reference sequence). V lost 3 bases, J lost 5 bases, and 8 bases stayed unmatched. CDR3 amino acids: CASSSLAGASHEQYF. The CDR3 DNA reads TGTGCCAGCAGCTCCCTAGCGGGAGCGAGTCACGAGCAGTACTTC.

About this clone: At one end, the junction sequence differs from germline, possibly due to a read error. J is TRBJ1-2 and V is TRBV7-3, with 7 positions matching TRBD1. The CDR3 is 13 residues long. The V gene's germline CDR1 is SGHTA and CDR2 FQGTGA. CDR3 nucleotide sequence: TGTGCCAGCAGCTTAACGGCAGGGGGAGAGCCCCACTTC. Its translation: CASSLTAGGEPHF.

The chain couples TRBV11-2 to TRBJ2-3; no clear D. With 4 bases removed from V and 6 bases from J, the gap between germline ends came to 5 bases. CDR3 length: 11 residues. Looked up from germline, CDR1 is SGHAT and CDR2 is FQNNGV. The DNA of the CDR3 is TGTGCCAGCAGCTCCTCGGATACGCAGTATTTT. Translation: CASSSSDTQYF.

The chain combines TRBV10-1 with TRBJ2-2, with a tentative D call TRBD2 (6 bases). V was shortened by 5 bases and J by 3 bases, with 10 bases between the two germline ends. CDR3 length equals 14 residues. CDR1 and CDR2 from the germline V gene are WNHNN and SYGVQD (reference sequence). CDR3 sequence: CASSQEGDTGELFF. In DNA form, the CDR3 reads TGCGCCAGCAGTCAGGAGGGTGACACCGGGGAGCTGTTTTTT.

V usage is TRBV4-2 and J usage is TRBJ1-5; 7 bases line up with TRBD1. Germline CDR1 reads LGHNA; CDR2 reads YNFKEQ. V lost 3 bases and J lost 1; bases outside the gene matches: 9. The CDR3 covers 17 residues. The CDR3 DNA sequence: TGTGCCAGCAGCCAGGAGGGGGCGGGTTCGAGCAATCAGCCCCAGCATTTT. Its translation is CASSQEGAGSSNQPQHF.